A single sample gave rise to the 26 T cell receptor beta chains below, sequenced in a study of siplizumab effects on memory and regulatory T cells. This table comes from immunoSEQ multiplex PCR, and its TCRdb copy is limited to in-frame clones, with some not included. This sample has approximately 100,000 clones, with 85% to 95% found just once. The sample comprised Tregs sorted from blood. The source is a human donor in good health.

J is TRBJ1-2 and V is TRBV4-2; D possibly corresponds to TRBD1 (5 bases). CDR1 and CDR2 from the germline V gene are LGHNA and YNFKEQ. Trimming pared 5 bases from V and 4 bases from J, leaving 17 bases between. The length of the CDR3 is 15 residues. The CDR3 nucleotides read TGTGCCAGCAGCTTGAATCCGACAGTCCTCTATGGCTACACCTTC. Translating it yields CASSLNPTVLYGYTF.

This clone was picked up a small number of times. The rearrangement links TRBV18 to TRBJ1-2; D is uncertain. Per germline, CDR1 KGHSH and CDR2 LQKENI. The CDR3 covers 16 residues. The V end was cut by 6 bases, the J end by 7 bases, with 24 bases between. This chain's CDR3 is CASSASLGSVKAGYTF. CDR3 bases: TGTGCCAGCTCTGCCTCATTGGGGTCGGTTAAGGCTGGCTACACCTTC.

V gene TRBV7-8 combines with J gene TRBJ1-4, with 9 bases aligning to TRBD1. Germline CDR1 SGHVS, CDR2 FQNEAQ. V lost 5 bases to trimming and J lost 10 bases; unmatched junction nucleotides: 8. This CDR3 comprises 14 residues. In DNA, the CDR3 is TGTGCCAGCAGCGCCCGGGACAGGGACGTAAAACTGTTTTTT. This gives the protein CASSARDRDVKLFF.

V gene TRBV29-1 combines with J gene TRBJ1-1; unclear D gene. This CDR3 contains 11 residues. Trimming removed 3 bases at V and 0 bases at J, with 2 bases between. Germline lookup yields CDR1 SQVTM and CDR2 ANQGSEA. The CDR3 loop reads CSVEMNTEAFF. Written as DNA, the CDR3 is TGCAGCGTTGAGATGAACACTGAAGCTTTCTTT.

V and J are TRBV20-1 and TRBJ1-5; no reliable D call. The CDR3 is made up of 11 amino acids. Germline values: CDR1 DFQATT, CDR2 SNEGSKA (reference sequence). Trimming stripped 1 base from V and 7 bases from J, with 5 bases between. CDR3 bases: TGCAGTGCTAGAGCCGGACAGCCCCAGCATTTT. It codes for CSARAGQPQHF.

This chain connects TRBV10-2 to TRBJ1-5, with no clear D. This CDR3 has 15 amino acids. Trimming stripped 0 bases from V and 7 bases from J, with 13 bases between. CDR1 is WSHSY and CDR2 is SAAADI in the germline V gene. The CDR3 DNA reads as TGCGCCAGCAGTGAGTCTCTCCGAAACAGCCAGCCCCAGCATTTT. It is translated as CASSESLRNSQPQHF.

The gene calls are TRBV6-5 and TRBJ2-7, with 7 bases fitting TRBD1. Germline CDR1 is MNHEY and CDR2 is SVGAGI. The CDR3 contains 15 residues. V lost 3 bases, J lost 1 base, and 6 bases stayed unmatched. DNA of the CDR3: TGTGCCAGCAGTTATGTTGGGGACAGATCCTACGAGCAGTACTTC. Its protein product is CASSYVGDRSYEQYF.

The rearrangement links TRBV19 to TRBJ2-2; D assignment may be TRBD1 or TRBD2 (5 bases each). The CDR3 is 15 residues long. V was pared by 8 bases and J by 6 bases, with 19 bases between. CDR1 is LNHDA, CDR2 SQIVND, per germline (reference sequence). The CDR3 is CASGPPGARAGELFF. In DNA, the CDR3 is TGTGCCAGTGGACCCCCCGGGGCGCGCGCCGGGGAGCTGTTTTTT.

The V gene is TRBV9, the J gene TRBJ2-7, with D perhaps matching TRBD1 (6 bases). This CDR3 comprises 15 residues. The V and J ends lost 0 bases and 2 bases respectively, with 12 bases between them. Germline CDR1 reads SGDLS; CDR2 reads YYNGEE. Written as DNA, the CDR3 is TGTGCCAGCAGCGTAGGCGGCCAGGGGCCCTACGAGCAGTACTTC. It yields the protein CASSVGGQGPYEQYF.

V is TRBV29-1 and J is TRBJ1-2; D is ambiguous. Germline-derived CDR1 and CDR2 are SQVTM and ANQGSEA. The CDR3 runs to 8 residues. In nucleotides, the CDR3 is TGCGCCAAGGGTGGCTACACCTTC. Its protein is CAKGGYTF.

This clone was observed once. The V and J genes are TRBV6-7 and TRBJ1-4; 10 bases align to TRBD1. TRBV6-7 is filed as an ORF, its function uncertain. The CDR3 spans 16 residues. V trimming: 2 bases; J trimming: 6 bases; junction bases outside the gene matches: 6. CDR3 in amino acids: CASSYTGTGEDEKLFF. The CDR3 DNA reads TGTGCCAGCAGTTACACAGGGACAGGGGAAGATGAAAAACTGTTTTTT.

This clone was counted a single time. The chain couples TRBV14 to TRBJ1-2, with 10 bases aligning to TRBD1. Germline loops: CDR1 SGHDN, CDR2 FVKESK. J lost 4 bases, V lost 0 bases, and 17 bases had no gene match. The CDR3 spans 20 residues. This CDR3 reads CASSQDNGTGVAPLGYGYTF. The CDR3 nucleotides read TGTGCCAGCAGCCAAGATAATGGGACAGGGGTAGCCCCGCTAGGCTATGGCTACACCTTC.

The chain links TRBV30 to TRBJ1-6; D gene uncertain. Trimming pared 7 bases from V and 10 bases from J, leaving 17 bases between. CDR3 size: 13 residues. Germline V CDR1 and CDR2: GTSNPN, SVGIG (reference sequence). The CDR3 DNA reads TGTGCCTCTCAGCGGGGTACTCGGTCACCCCTCCACTTT. Its translation: CASQRGTRSPLHF.

The chain combines TRBV5-6 with TRBJ2-7; 7 positions match TRBD1. Germline-derived CDR1 and CDR2 are SGHDT and YYEEEE. V was clipped by 6 bases and J by 6 bases; unmatched bases: 12. The CDR3 consists of 14 residues. The CDR3 bases are TGTGCCAGCATAAAAACGACAGGGTTAGGCGAGCAGTACTTC. This sequence encodes CASIKTTGLGEQYF.

The chain joins TRBV6-4 to TRBJ1-5; D remains ambiguous. This CDR3 contains 16 residues. Germline V gene data show CDR1 as MRHNA and CDR2 as SNTAGT. V dropped 6 bases and J dropped 3 bases, with 18 bases sitting between them. DNA for the CDR3: TGTGCCAGCAGACTGGACTTGCAGTTGGACAATCAGCCCCAGCATTTT. Residues: CASRLDLQLDNQPQHF.

The chain couples TRBV7-3 to TRBJ2-3; 8 positions agree with TRBD1. The CDR3 is 16 amino acids. Germline CDR1 and CDR2: SGHTA and FQGTGA. The V segment lost 5 bases and the J segment 4 bases; nucleotides outside the gene matches: 11. CDR3 coding DNA: TGTGCCAGCAGCGCCTCCGGGACAGGCTGGGCAGATACGCAGTATTTT. This gives the protein CASSASGTGWADTQYF.

This sequence joins TRBV25-1 and TRBJ2-3, with TRBD2 matching 10 bases. The V gene end was trimmed by 2 bases and the J gene end by 3 bases; junction bases not matched to a gene: 2. Germline CDR1 MGHDK, CDR2 SYGVNS. This CDR3 comprises 15 residues. CDR3 loop: CASSELAGVTDTQYF. CDR3 in DNA: TGTGCCAGCAGTGAACTAGCGGGAGTAACAGATACGCAGTATTTT. Supplemented by reference TRBV25-1 and TRBJ2-3, the full variable domain reads EADIYQTPRYLVIGTGKKITLECSQTMGHDKMYWYQQDPGMELHLIHYSYGVNSTEKGDLSSESTVSRIRTEHFPLTLESARPSHTSQYLCASSELAGVTDTQYFGPGTRLTVL.

The chain employs TRBV30 and TRBJ2-1; 8 bases agree with TRBD2. Trimming at V came to 1 base and at J to 12 bases, leaving 2 bases not matched to a gene. The CDR3 is 11 residues long. Per the germline V gene, CDR1 is GTSNPN and CDR2 is SVGIG (reference sequence). CDR3 in amino acids: CAWSERERQFF. The CDR3 DNA is TGTGCCTGGAGTGAGCGGGAGAGGCAGTTCTTC. Based on the CDR3 plus reference TRBV30 and TRBJ2-1, the full variable domain is SQTIHQWPATLVQPVGSPLSLECTVEGTSNPNLYWYRQAAGRGLQLLFYSVGIGQISSEVPQNLSASRPQDRQFILSSKKLLLSDSGFYLCAWSERERQFFGPGTRLTVL.

The chain recombines TRBV5-1 with TRBJ1-2; D unclear. The V end was cut by 4 bases, the J end by 0 bases, with 13 bases between. CDR3 length: 15 residues. Germline V gene sequence: CDR1 SGHRS, CDR2 YFSETQ. The CDR3 nucleotides are TGCGCCAGCAGCCCAAACCGCTATCCTAACTATGGCTACACCTTC. Encoded protein: CASSPNRYPNYGYTF.

The rearrangement joins TRBV28 to TRBJ1-1, with a weak D call TRBD1 (6 bases). The CDR3 is 17 residues long. V lost 1 base to trimming and J lost 3 bases, with 18 bases between them. Germline CDR1 reads MDHEN; CDR2 reads SYDVKM. The CDR3 bases are TGTGCCAGCAGTTTATTACGGGGGCGCAAATTGTACACTGAAGCTTTCTTT. This gives the protein CASSLLRGRKLYTEAFF.

This chain connects TRBV7-9 to TRBJ1-1; 7 positions agree with TRBD1. The V gene end was trimmed by 2 bases and the J gene end by 1 base; junction bases not matched to a gene: 1. From germline, CDR1 is SEHNR and CDR2 FQNEAQ (reference sequence). This CDR3 has 14 residues. CDR3 amino acids: CASSLTGENTEAFF. Here the CDR3 DNA reads TGTGCCAGCAGCTTAACAGGGGAGAACACTGAAGCTTTCTTT.

V gene TRBV9 combines with J gene TRBJ1-5; D ambiguous. V gave up 3 bases and J gave up 2 bases, with 9 bases separating them. The CDR3 has 14 residues. Germline V gives CDR1 SGDLS, CDR2 YYNGEE. The chain's CDR3 is CASSDTGGNQPQHF. CDR3 DNA sequence: TGTGCCAGCAGCGATACTGGGGGCAATCAGCCCCAGCATTTT.

J is TRBJ2-2 and V is TRBV5-5; 10 bases map to TRBD2. CDR1 SGHKS and CDR2 YYEKEE come from the germline V gene (reference sequence). V shed 2 bases and J 5 bases; nucleotides not matched to a gene: 6. This CDR3 region has 16 residues. The CDR3 spells CASSFILAGRTGELFF. The CDR3 DNA sequence: TGTGCCAGCAGCTTTATACTAGCGGGAAGAACCGGGGAGCTGTTTTTT.

V usage is TRBV5-4 and J usage is TRBJ2-7, with 8 bases that match TRBD1. The germline V gene has CDR1 SGHNT and CDR2 YYREEE (reference sequence). Germline trimming cut 8 bases from V and 1 base from J; bases unmatched to any gene: 5. The CDR3 length is 13 residues. The CDR3 nucleotides read TGTGCCAGTCAGGGGACAGGATCCTACGAGCAGTACTTC. This sequence encodes CASQGTGSYEQYF.

The chain is built from TRBV30 and TRBJ2-7; D gene ambiguous. The CDR3 is made up of 12 amino acids. Germline loops: CDR1 GTSNPN, CDR2 SVGIG (reference sequence). V was shortened by 3 bases and J by 5 bases, with 11 bases between the two germline ends. The CDR3 is CAWRKAFHEQYF. In nucleotides, the CDR3 is TGTGCCTGGAGGAAGGCTTTCCACGAGCAGTACTTC.

The chain has TRBV6-1 and TRBJ1-2, with D possibly TRBD1 on 5 matching bases. Trimming pared 7 bases from V and 8 bases from J, leaving 17 bases between. Germline-derived CDR1 and CDR2 are MNHNS and SASEGT. The CDR3 extends over 13 amino acids. The CDR3 sequence: CASITQEIGGYTF. DNA for the CDR3: TGTGCCAGCATCACACAGGAGATAGGCGGCTACACCTTC.